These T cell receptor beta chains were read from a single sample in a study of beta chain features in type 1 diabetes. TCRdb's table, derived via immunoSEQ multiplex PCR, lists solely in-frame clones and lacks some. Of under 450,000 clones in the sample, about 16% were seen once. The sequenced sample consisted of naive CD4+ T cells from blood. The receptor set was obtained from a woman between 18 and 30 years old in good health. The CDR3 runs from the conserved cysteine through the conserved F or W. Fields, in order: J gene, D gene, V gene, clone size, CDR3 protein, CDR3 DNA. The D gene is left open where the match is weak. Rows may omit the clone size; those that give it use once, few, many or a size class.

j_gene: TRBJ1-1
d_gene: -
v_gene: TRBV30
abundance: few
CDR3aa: CAWRGGAPTEAFF
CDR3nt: TGTGCCTGGAGAGGGGGGGCGCCCACTGAAGCTTTCTTT

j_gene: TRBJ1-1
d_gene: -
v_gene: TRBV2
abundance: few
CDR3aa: CASIGQRTEAFF
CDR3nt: TGTGCCAGCATCGGTCAACGGACTGAAGCTTTCTTT

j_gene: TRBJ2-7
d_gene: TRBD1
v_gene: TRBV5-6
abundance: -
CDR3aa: CASSPLDRAPYEQYF
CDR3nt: TGTGCCAGCAGCCCTCTCGACAGGGCGCCCTACGAGCAGTACTTC

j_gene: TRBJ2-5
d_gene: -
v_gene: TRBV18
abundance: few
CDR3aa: CASSQETQYF
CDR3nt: TGTGCCAGTTCTCAAGAGACCCAGTACTTC

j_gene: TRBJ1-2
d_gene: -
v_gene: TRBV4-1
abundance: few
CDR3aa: CASSQDSGRNYGYTF
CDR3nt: TGCGCCAGCAGCCAAGACTCAGGGAGGAACTATGGCTACACCTTC

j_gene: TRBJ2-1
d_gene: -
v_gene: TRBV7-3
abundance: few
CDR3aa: CASSLRPSDNEQFF
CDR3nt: TGTGCCAGCAGCTTAAGGCCTAGCGACAATGAGCAGTTCTTC

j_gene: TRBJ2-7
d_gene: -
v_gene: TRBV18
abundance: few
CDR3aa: CASSLLSYEQYF
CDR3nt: TGTGCCAGCTCTTTACTTAGCTACGAGCAGTACTTC

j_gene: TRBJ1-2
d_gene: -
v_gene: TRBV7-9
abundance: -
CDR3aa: CASSSATGYGYTF
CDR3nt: TGTGCCAGCAGCTCGGCGACGGGCTATGGCTACACCTTC

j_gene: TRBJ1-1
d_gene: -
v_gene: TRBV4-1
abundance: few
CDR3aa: CASTSTGFSTEAFF
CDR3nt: TGCGCCAGCACCTCAACAGGGTTCAGCACTGAAGCTTTCTTT

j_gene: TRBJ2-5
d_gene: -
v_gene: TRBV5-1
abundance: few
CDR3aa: CASSPRTDQETQYF
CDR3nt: TGCGCCAGCAGCCCCCGGACAGATCAAGAGACCCAGTACTTC

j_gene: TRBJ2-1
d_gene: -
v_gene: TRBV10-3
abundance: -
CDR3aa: CAISEDTGVTYNEQFF
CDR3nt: TGTGCCATCAGTGAGGACACGGGGGTGACCTACAATGAGCAGTTCTTC

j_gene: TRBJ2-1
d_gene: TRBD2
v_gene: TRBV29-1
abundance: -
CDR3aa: CSVDRGGHEQFF
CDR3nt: TGCAGCGTTGATCGGGGGGGACATGAGCAGTTCTTC

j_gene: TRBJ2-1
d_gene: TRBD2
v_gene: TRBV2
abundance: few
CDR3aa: CASSGLAGGYNEQFF
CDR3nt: TGTGCCAGCAGCGGACTAGCGGGAGGGTATAATGAGCAGTTCTTC

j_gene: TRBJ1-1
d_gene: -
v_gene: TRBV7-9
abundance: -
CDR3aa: CASSMETMNTEAFF
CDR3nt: TGTGCCAGCAGCATGGAAACTATGAACACTGAAGCTTTCTTT

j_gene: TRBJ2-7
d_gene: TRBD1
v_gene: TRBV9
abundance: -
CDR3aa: CASSGHQGVGSEQYF
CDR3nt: TGTGCCAGCAGCGGACATCAGGGGGTTGGATCCGAGCAGTACTTC

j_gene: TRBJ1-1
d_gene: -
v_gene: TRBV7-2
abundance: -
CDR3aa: CASSLAFRNTEAFF
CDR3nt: TGTGCCAGCAGCTTAGCATTTAGGAACACTGAAGCTTTCTTT

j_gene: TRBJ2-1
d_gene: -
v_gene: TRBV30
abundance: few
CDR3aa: CAWGAVNNEQFF
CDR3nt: TGTGCCTGGGGAGCGGTCAACAATGAGCAGTTCTTC

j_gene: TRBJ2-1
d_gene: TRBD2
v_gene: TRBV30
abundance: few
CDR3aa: CAWIGRGGSSYNEQFF
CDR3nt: TGTGCCTGGATTGGGAGGGGAGGGAGCTCCTACAATGAGCAGTTCTTC

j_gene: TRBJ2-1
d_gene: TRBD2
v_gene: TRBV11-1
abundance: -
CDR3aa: CASSPLSSGRSYNEQFF
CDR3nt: TGTGCCAGCAGCCCCCTCTCTAGCGGGAGATCCTACAATGAGCAGTTCTTC

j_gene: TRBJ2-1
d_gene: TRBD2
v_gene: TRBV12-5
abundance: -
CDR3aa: CASGPDLASGSLRSYNEQFF
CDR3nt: TGTGCTAGTGGCCCTGACTTGGCTAGCGGGAGTTTAAGGTCCTACAATGAGCAGTTCTTC

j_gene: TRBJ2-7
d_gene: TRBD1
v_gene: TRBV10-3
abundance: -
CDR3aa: CAIGDRGNHEQYF
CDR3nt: TGTGCCATCGGGGACAGGGGGAACCACGAGCAGTACTTC

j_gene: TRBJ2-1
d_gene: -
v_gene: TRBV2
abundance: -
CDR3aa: CASSPDRRSYNEQFF
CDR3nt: TGTGCCAGCAGTCCTGACAGGCGCTCCTACAATGAGCAGTTCTTC

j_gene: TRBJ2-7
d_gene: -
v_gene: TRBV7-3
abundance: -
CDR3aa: CASSSQAGGTYEQYF
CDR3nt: TGTGCCAGCAGCTCACAAGCGGGTGGGACCTACGAGCAGTACTTC

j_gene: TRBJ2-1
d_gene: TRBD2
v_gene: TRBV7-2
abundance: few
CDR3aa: CASREGLAGDEQFF
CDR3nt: TGTGCCAGCAGGGAGGGACTAGCGGGCGATGAGCAGTTCTTC

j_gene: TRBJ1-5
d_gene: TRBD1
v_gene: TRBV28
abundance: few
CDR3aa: CASSLGQGNQPQHF
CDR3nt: TGTGCCAGCAGCCTGGGACAGGGTAATCAGCCCCAGCATTTT

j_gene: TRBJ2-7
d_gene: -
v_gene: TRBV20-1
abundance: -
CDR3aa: CSARHSYEQYF
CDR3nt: TGCAGTGCGCGACACTCCTACGAGCAGTACTTC

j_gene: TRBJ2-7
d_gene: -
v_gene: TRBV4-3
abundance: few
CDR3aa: CASSQDREESYEQYF
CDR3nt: TGCGCCAGCAGCCAAGATAGAGAGGAGAGCTACGAGCAGTACTTC

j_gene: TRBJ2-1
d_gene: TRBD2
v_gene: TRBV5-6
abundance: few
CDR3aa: CASSPRLAVYNEQFF
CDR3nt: TGTGCCAGCAGCCCGCGGCTAGCGGTCTACAATGAGCAGTTCTTC

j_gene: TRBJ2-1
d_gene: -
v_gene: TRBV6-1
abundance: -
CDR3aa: CASGALSSYNEQFF
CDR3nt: TGTGCCAGCGGTGCCTTGAGCTCCTACAATGAGCAGTTCTTC

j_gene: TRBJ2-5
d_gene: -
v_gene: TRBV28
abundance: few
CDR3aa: CASSLQKTQYF
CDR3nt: TGTGCCAGCAGTTTGCAGAAGACCCAGTACTTC

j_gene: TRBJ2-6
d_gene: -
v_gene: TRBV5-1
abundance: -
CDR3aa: CASSLAQAGANVLTF
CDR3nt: TGCGCCAGCAGCTTGGCCCAGGCTGGGGCCAACGTCCTGACTTTC

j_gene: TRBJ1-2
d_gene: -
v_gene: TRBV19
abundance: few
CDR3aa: CASRMAFTYTF
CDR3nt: TGTGCCAGTAGGATGGCCTTTACCTACACCTTC

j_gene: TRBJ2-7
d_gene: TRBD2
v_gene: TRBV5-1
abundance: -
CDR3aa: CASRPWTSNSYEQYF
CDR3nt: TGCGCCAGCAGACCCTGGACTAGTAACTCCTACGAGCAGTACTTC

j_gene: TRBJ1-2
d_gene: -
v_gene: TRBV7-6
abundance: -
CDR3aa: CASSLEGWGRGYGYTF
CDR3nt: TGTGCCAGCAGCTTAGAAGGTTGGGGCAGGGGCTATGGCTACACCTTC

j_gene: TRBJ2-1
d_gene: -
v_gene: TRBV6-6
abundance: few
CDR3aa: CASIDSGSSYNEQFF
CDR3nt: TGTGCCAGCATTGATAGCGGAAGCTCCTACAATGAGCAGTTCTTC

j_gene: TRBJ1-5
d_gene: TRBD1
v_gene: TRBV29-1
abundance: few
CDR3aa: CSVVDRNSNQPQHF
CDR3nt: TGCAGCGTAGTGGACAGGAATAGCAATCAGCCCCAGCATTTT

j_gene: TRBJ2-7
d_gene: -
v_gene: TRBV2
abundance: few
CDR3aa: CASSLILSGEQYF
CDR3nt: TGTGCCAGCAGCCTCATCCTAAGCGGCGAGCAGTACTTC